The clone carrying this TCR beta chain was recorded only once. Its target is not known. The sample comes from a study of radiotherapy plus CTLA-4 blockade in lung cancer. Whole-study results and caveats: Blood saw expansion of tumor-derived TCR clones after radiotherapy plus ipilimumab.

Here immunoSEQ multiplex PCR was the method, and the copy in TCRdb shows in-frame clones only, minus some. The data hold about 120,000 clones, with about four fifths observed a single time. The CDR3 length is 15 residues. CDR1 and CDR2 from the germline V gene are SGHVS and FQNEAQ. Trimming took 1 base from V and 4 from J, leaving 11 bases between them. This rearrangement joins TRBV7-8 to TRBJ1-3; no reliable D call. This TCR was recovered from a human donor with non-small cell lung cancer who had a partial response to radiotherapy plus ipilimumab. Sequences were derived from peripheral blood, sampled from a patient treated with radiotherapy plus ipilimumab. The CDR3 nucleotides read TGTGCCAGCAGCTTAGTACAGCCCGCCGGAAACACCATATATTTT. Amino acids: CASSLVQPAGNTIYF.